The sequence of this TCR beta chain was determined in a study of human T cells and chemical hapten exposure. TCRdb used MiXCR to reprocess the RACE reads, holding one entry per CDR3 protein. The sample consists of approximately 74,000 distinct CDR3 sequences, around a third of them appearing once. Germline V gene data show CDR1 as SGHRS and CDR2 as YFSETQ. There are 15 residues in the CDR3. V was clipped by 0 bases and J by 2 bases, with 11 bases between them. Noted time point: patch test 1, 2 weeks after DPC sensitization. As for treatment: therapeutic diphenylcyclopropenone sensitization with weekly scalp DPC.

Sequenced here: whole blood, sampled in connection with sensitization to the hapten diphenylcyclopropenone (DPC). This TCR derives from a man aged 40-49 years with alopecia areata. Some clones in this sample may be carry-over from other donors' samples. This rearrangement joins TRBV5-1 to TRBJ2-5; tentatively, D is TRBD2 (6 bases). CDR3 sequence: CASSLEAGYQETQYF. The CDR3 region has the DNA TGCGCCAGCAGCTTGGAGGCGGGGTATCAAGAGACCCAGTACTTC.